This T cell receptor beta chain was recovered during a study of post-analysis software for immune sequencing data. General study findings and limits: Controls showed lower frequencies than patients for four to six TRBV segments, and TRBV5-6, TRBV5-1 and TRBV20-1 were among these. Co-batched samples clustered tightly together by F measure.

Comment on this clonotype: Its antigen is undetermined.

The V and J ends lost 2 bases and 1 base respectively, with 14 bases between them. Germline loops: CDR1 MNHNY, CDR2 SVGAGI (reference sequence). There are 16 residues in the CDR3. Every TCR beta cDNA library bore unique molecular identifiers. TCRdb called the PCR reads again in MiXCR, with one record for every CDR3 protein. The sample records approximately 770,000 distinct CDR3 sequences, roughly 50% being singletons. The sequenced material came from blood. This receptor was taken from a girl aged 10 to 17 with multiple sclerosis. This sequence joins TRBV6-6 and TRBJ2-5; D could derive from TRBD1 or TRBD2 (5 bases each). The DNA for the CDR3 is TGTGCCAGCAGTTACGTTCGGAACGGGGCCCAAGAGACCCAGTACTTC. Protein product: CASSYVRNGAQETQYF.